Below, 21 T cell receptor beta chains from the same sample are listed, as sequenced in a study of blood T cell repertoires in COVID-19. The method was immunoSEQ multiplex PCR; TCRdb's version includes in-frame clones alone and lacks a portion of them. Of 120,000 to 150,000 clones listed, roughly 86% are singletons. Sample: peripheral blood. These receptors were collected from a woman between 45 and 65 years old with acute or convalescent COVID-19.

The chain is built from TRBV10-2 and TRBJ2-7; the D gene is possibly TRBD2 (6 bases). This CDR3 has 15 residues. V lost 10 bases and J lost 0, with 19 bases in between. Germline V lookup: CDR1 WSHSY, CDR2 SAAADI. CDR3 nucleotides: TGCGCCACCCGAGAGGCGGGAAGCAACTCCTACGAGCAGTACTTC. This codes for CATREAGSNSYEQYF.

In this sample, this clone turned up once. This chain connects TRBV2 to TRBJ2-3; 9 bases agree with TRBD2. Germline trimming cut 1 base from V and 4 bases from J; bases unmatched to any gene: 12. The CDR3 length is 18 residues. From germline, CDR1 is SNHLY and CDR2 FYNNEI. CDR3 coding DNA: TGTGCCAGCAGTGAAGTGTTGGCTAGCGCGGGGGGGGCAGATACGCAGTATTTT. Translated, it gives CASSEVLASAGGADTQYF.

The gene calls are TRBV2 and TRBJ1-1, with D possibly being TRBD1 (5 bases). V was shortened by 8 bases and J by 5 bases, with 18 bases between the two germline ends. This CDR3 contains 14 residues. Per germline, CDR1 SNHLY and CDR2 FYNNEI. This CDR3 is CASVLGRGRTEAFF. In DNA form, the CDR3 reads TGTGCCAGCGTCCTGGGGCGAGGAAGAACTGAAGCTTTCTTT.

The gene calls are TRBV6-5 and TRBJ1-5; D perhaps matches TRBD1 (5 bases). The CDR3 runs 13 residues. The V gene lost 11 bases and the J gene lost 4 bases, with 15 bases spanning the gap. CDR1 and CDR2 from the germline V gene are MNHEY and SVGAGI. CDR3 sequence reads: CAGHDSLNQPQHF. The CDR3 nucleotides read TGTGCCGGACATGACAGCCTTAATCAGCCCCAGCATTTT.

CDR3 in amino acids: CASSSGQGVTNYGYTF. DNA of the CDR3: TGTGCCAGCAGCTCCGGACAGGGGGTTACGAACTATGGCTACACCTTC. The rearrangement joins TRBV5-4 to TRBJ1-2, with TRBD1 matching over 10 bases. Germline lookup yields CDR1 SGHNT and CDR2 YYREEE (reference sequence). J lost 2 bases, V lost 3 bases, and 7 bases had no gene match. The CDR3 contains 16 residues.

The rearrangement links TRBV6-1 to TRBJ1-2; 11 positions agree with TRBD1. The V gene end was trimmed by 3 bases and the J gene end by 6 bases; junction bases not matched to a gene: 9. The CDR3 sequence is 16 residues long. Germline assignment: CDR1 MNHNS and CDR2 SASEGT. The DNA for the CDR3 is TGTGCCAGCAGTGAGTTAATGGGGACAGGGGGGAATGGCTACACCTTC. It is translated as CASSELMGTGGNGYTF.

V and J are TRBV29-1 and TRBJ1-5; a possible D gene is TRBD1 (5 bases). The germline gives CDR1 SQVTM, CDR2 ANQGSEA. The CDR3 length is 12 residues. V was pared by 4 bases and J by 7 bases, with 11 bases between. CDR3 nucleotide sequence: TGCAGCGTTGGGGGGGTAGACCAGCCCCAGCATTTT. This translates into CSVGGVDQPQHF. Looking up the rest from reference TRBV29-1 and TRBJ1-5 gives the full variable domain: SAVISQKPSRDICQRGTSLTIQCQVDSQVTMMFWYRQQPGQSLTLIATANQGSEATYESGFVIDKFPISRPNLTFSTLTVSNMSPEDSSIYLCSVGGVDQPQHFGDGTRLSIL.

The chain uses TRBV20-1 and TRBJ2-7, with 13 bases fitting TRBD2. The CDR3 totals 16 residues. V gave up 3 bases and J gave up 0 bases; unmatched junction bases: 5. Germline V CDR1 and CDR2: DFQATT, SNEGSKA (reference sequence). CDR3 sequence (DNA): TGCAGTGCTAGTGAGGGACTAGCGGGGCTCTCCTACGAGCAGTACTTC. It translates to CSASEGLAGLSYEQYF.

This chain connects TRBV24-1 to TRBJ2-2; 13 nucleotides match TRBD2. With 9 bases clipped from V and 1 base from J, the junction kept 4 bases outside the gene matches. Germline CDR1 is KGHDR and CDR2 is SFDVKD. The CDR3 covers 16 residues. The CDR3 reads CATEGLAGLNTGELFF. CDR3 nucleotides: TGTGCCACCGAGGGACTAGCGGGATTGAACACCGGGGAGCTGTTTTTT.

This sequence joins TRBV6-1 and TRBJ2-2; 9 bases align to TRBD2. Germline V CDR1 and CDR2: MNHNS, SASEGT. This CDR3 is 15 amino acids long. With V trimmed by 4 bases and J by 1 base, 1 base remained unmatched. The CDR3 region is CASSGTSENTGELFF. The CDR3 DNA sequence: TGTGCCAGCAGTGGGACTAGCGAGAACACCGGGGAGCTGTTTTTT.

The chain links TRBV28 to TRBJ2-3; possible D gene TRBD2, 5 bases. Germline CDR1 is MDHEN and CDR2 is SYDVKM. Trimming took off 6 bases at V and 4 bases at J, with 14 bases between the two ends. The CDR3 loop spans 14 amino acids. The DNA of the CDR3 is TGTGCCAGCAGGCTCAGCGGTATCCCAGATACGCAGTATTTT. This gives the protein CASRLSGIPDTQYF.

CDR3 DNA sequence: TGTGCCTGGAATGGTGGGGGCGGGAGAGGCACCGGGGAGCTGTTTTTT. This translates into CAWNGGGGRGTGELFF. The rearrangement uses TRBV30 and TRBJ2-2, with D possibly being TRBD2 (7 bases). CDR3 size: 16 residues. In germline, CDR1 is GTSNPN, CDR2 SVGIG (reference sequence). Trimming left V 4 bases short and J 4 bases short, with 19 bases between.

CDR3 in amino acids: CATSRDRDRALQPQHF. Here the CDR3 DNA reads TGTGCCACCAGCAGAGATCGGGACAGGGCCCTTCAGCCCCAGCATTTT. The V gene is TRBV15, the J gene TRBJ1-5; TRBD1 agrees at 9 bases. This CDR3 has 16 residues. The germline V gene encodes CDR1 LNHNV and CDR2 YYDKDF (reference sequence). V dropped 0 bases and J dropped 6; count of bases not matched to a gene: 6.

V is TRBV27 and J is TRBJ2-1; TRBD2 agrees at 13 bases. Germline V gives CDR1 MNHEY, CDR2 SMNVEV (reference sequence). Unmatched junction bases numbered 5, after V lost 10 bases and J lost 8 bases. This CDR3 is 13 amino acids long. CDR3 nucleotides: TGTGCCACTGGACTAGCGGGAGAGTATGAGCAGTTCTTC. Translating gives CATGLAGEYEQFF.

The rearrangement links TRBV27 to TRBJ2-7; 7 positions match TRBD2. The ends lost 5 bases at V and 0 bases at J; junction bases unmatched: 1. CDR1 and CDR2 from the germline V gene are MNHEY and SMNVEV (reference sequence). CDR3 length: 13 residues. CDR3 sequence (DNA): TGTGCCAGCAGTAGACTAGCCTCCTACGAGCAGTACTTC. Protein sequence: CASSRLASYEQYF.

This clone occurred once. The J gene is TRBJ1-3, the V gene TRBV7-8; D gene uncertain. The germline V gene encodes CDR1 SGHVS and CDR2 FQNEAQ. This CDR3 region has 16 residues. Deletions cut 6 bases from V and 0 bases from J, with 15 bases between. The CDR3: CASSLPQRSSGNTIYF. As DNA, the CDR3 is TGTGCCAGCAGTTTACCCCAGCGGAGCTCTGGAAACACCATATATTTT.

The chain uses TRBV6-5 and TRBJ1-1; D gene uncertain. Trimming pared 6 bases from V and 0 bases from J, leaving 14 bases between. Germline CDR1 and CDR2: MNHEY and SVGAGI. This CDR3 contains 15 residues. The CDR3 sequence is CASSSPSGMNTEAFF. CDR3 nucleotides: TGTGCCAGCAGCTCCCCGTCGGGAATGAACACTGAAGCTTTCTTT.

J is TRBJ1-1 and V is TRBV30; D perhaps matches TRBD1 (6 bases). The germline V gene encodes CDR1 GTSNPN and CDR2 SVGIG (reference sequence). V was shortened by 5 bases and J by 4 bases, with 14 bases between the two germline ends. CDR3 size: 13 residues. In DNA form, the CDR3 reads TGTGCCTGGGGTAAACAGGGTACCACTGAAGCTTTCTTT. As protein: CAWGKQGTTEAFF.

The chain couples TRBV27 to TRBJ1-5, with a tentative D call TRBD1 (5 bases). The V gene lost 8 bases and the J gene lost 8 bases, with 25 bases spanning the gap. Germline CDR1 is MNHEY and CDR2 is SMNVEV (reference sequence). This CDR3 spans 16 amino acids. The CDR3 nucleotides read TGTGCCAGCTCGCCCAACCGGGACTCCCCACTTGAGCCCCAGCATTTT. Translated, it gives CASSPNRDSPLEPQHF.

This chain connects TRBV27 to TRBJ2-3; D is unclear. Germline V gene sequence: CDR1 MNHEY, CDR2 SMNVEV (reference sequence). V was pared by 7 bases and J by 1 base, with 12 bases between. The CDR3 consists of 14 residues. CDR3 residues: CASTSTVGTDTQYF. CDR3 DNA sequence: TGTGCCAGCACGAGTACTGTTGGCACAGATACGCAGTATTTT.

To note about this clone: The same CDR3 arises from other DNA sequences in this sample as well. The chain links TRBV19 to TRBJ2-2; D possibly corresponds to TRBD1 (6 bases). The germline gives CDR1 LNHDA, CDR2 SQIVND (reference sequence). V was trimmed by 6 bases and J by 2 bases, leaving 10 bases between them. This CDR3 spans 14 amino acids. The CDR3 DNA reads as TGTGCCAGTAGCCAGGGGAGTAACACCGGGGAGCTGTTTTTT. It encodes CASSQGSNTGELFF. Together with reference TRBV19 and TRBJ2-2, the CDR3 gives the full variable domain: DGGITQSPKYLFRKEGQNVTLSCEQNLNHDAMYWYRQDPGQGLRLIYYSQIVNDFQKGDIAEGYSVSREKKESFPLTVTSAQKNPTAFYLCASSQGSNTGELFFGEGSRLTVL.